The present T cell receptor (beta chain) was sequenced within a study of T cell responses to AZD1222 COVID-19 vaccine. The study, taken as a whole, reports: Of the AZD1222 recipients, only 5 to 7 were seropositive at baseline. Clonal diversity may have been underestimated, and the donors were mostly white British, with more females than males. Mapped onto spike, vaccine-associated CD4 TCRs spanned it and were dominant at 160-218 and 743-854. Targets within unmutated variant regions were reportedly found for nearly half of spike-specific TCRs.

This clone has more than one count but fewer than ten. Its antigen is currently unknown. J lost 4 bases, V lost 2 bases, and 5 bases had no gene match. This CDR3 has 15 amino acids. Germline-derived CDR1 and CDR2 are WNHNN and SYGVQD (reference sequence). TCRdb's table, derived via immunoSEQ multiplex PCR, lists solely in-frame clones and lacks some. The sample comprises over 130,000 clones, approximately 90% of which are singletons, and about a tenth rests with the top ten. The receptor comes from an adult who received the AZD1222 COVID-19 vaccine. The V gene is TRBV10-1, the J gene TRBJ2-7; 10 positions agree with TRBD2. The starting material was peripheral blood, obtained 28 days after the second AZD1222 dose. Written as DNA, the CDR3 is TGCGCCAGCAGTGAGCTAGCGGGAGTGTCGTACGAGCAGTACTTC. Its protein product is CASSELAGVSYEQYF.